This TCR beta chain was retrieved from a study of shared clonotypes between healthy human individuals. The V end was cut by 6 bases, the J end by 7 bases, with 13 bases between. The CDR3 runs 13 residues. CDR1 SGHTA and CDR2 FQGTGA come from the germline V gene. Per sorted-subset replicate PCR, input was 150 to 250 ng DNA, representing around 28,000 T cell genomes. Only in-frame clones appear in the TCRdb table, and some are missing; sequencing was by immunoSEQ multiplex PCR. The repertoire has under 750,000 clones, 72% of them found once; the top ten carry about 1.7%. Study findings and constraints: Naive CD4 clonotypes were shared across several donors at 4.5% to 6%.

The healthy adult donors were HIV-negative and reported no recent acute infections or vaccinations. In regard to this clone: Its antigen remains unidentified.

The chain joins TRBV7-3 to TRBJ2-1, with D possibly called TRBD1 or TRBD2 (5 bases each). What was sequenced was memory CD4+ T cells sorted from blood. Subset noted: CD45RA-negative fraction. The clonotype was recovered from a woman aged 25 to 45 in good health. CDR3 amino acids: CASSPGIANEQFF. The CDR3 bases are TGTGCCAGCAGTCCAGGGATAGCGAATGAGCAGTTCTTC.